This T cell receptor beta chain came from a study of shared clonotypes between healthy human individuals. Assay used: immunoSEQ multiplex PCR; TCRdb lists only in-frame clones, some missing. The data contain 110,000 or so clones, about two thirds of them singletons. Trimming left V 3 bases short and J 10 bases short, with 18 bases between. CDR3 length: 13 residues. The germline CDR1 and CDR2 sequences are SQVTM and ANQGSEA. V usage is TRBV29-1 and J usage is TRBJ1-1; D is perhaps TRBD1 (5 bases). What was sequenced was memory CD8+ T cells sorted from blood. This sample's subset: CD45RO+ cells pooled with CCR7-negative TemRA cells. This receptor was identified in a woman aged 25 to 39 in good health. CDR3 sequence reads: CSVEGTLFPSAFF. In nucleotides, the CDR3 is TGCAGCGTTGAGGGGACCCTTTTTCCTTCAGCTTTCTTT.